This TCR beta chain was sequenced in a study of molecular identifiers for immune sequencing clone quantification. This CDR3 contains 14 residues. From germline, CDR1 is MNHEY and CDR2 SMNVEV (reference sequence). V was trimmed by 6 bases and J by 8 bases, leaving 16 bases between them. TCRdb reprocessed the PCR reads with MiXCR, giving one entry per CDR3 protein. The data show about 40,000 distinct CDR3 sequences, roughly 22% seen once. Researchers sorted naive CD8 T cells as cells that were CD8+CD4-CCR7+CD45RA+. About this clonotype itself: A read error may be the cause here, since a much bigger clone is one base away.

The chain is built from TRBV27 and TRBJ1-4; possibly TRBD1 for D (6 bases). This clonotype originated in a human donor in good health. Some libraries in this study had Jurkat cell RNA spiked in. What was sequenced was naive CD8+ T cells from blood, with Jurkat cell RNA spiked in. Stated subset: FACS-sorted CD8+CD4-CCR7+CD45RA+ naive T cells. The CDR3 DNA reads as TGTGCCAGCAGGTTCCTGGGGGGCGAGGAAAAACTGTTTTTT. Residues: CASRFLGGEEKLFF.